These 25 T cell receptor beta chains were all obtained from the same sample, sequenced in a study of identical twins. A single record per CDR3 protein comes from TCRdb applying MiXCR to the 5' RACE reads. This table holds some 1,700,000 distinct CDR3 sequences, 32% found once. Sequencing used cord blood. Every receptor here comes from a newborn girl in good health.

V gene TRBV4-2 combines with J gene TRBJ2-7; 11 bases map to TRBD2. V shed 4 bases and J 3 bases; nucleotides not matched to a gene: 8. This CDR3 spans 16 amino acids. The germline CDR1 and CDR2 sequences are LGHNA and YNFKEQ. DNA of the CDR3: TGTGCCAGCAGCCGAAATCTAGCGGGAGGTAACTACGAGCAGTACTTC. Its protein product is CASSRNLAGGNYEQYF.

This clonotype appeared a few times. This chain joins TRBV20-1 and TRBJ2-5; D ambiguous. V dropped 6 bases and J dropped 5 bases, with 16 bases sitting between them. Germline loops: CDR1 DFQATT, CDR2 SNEGSKA (reference sequence). The CDR3 extends over 13 amino acids. The CDR3 spells CSATGPKRETQYF. The CDR3 DNA follows: TGCAGTGCAACGGGCCCGAAAAGGGAGACCCAGTACTTC.

This clonotype was found once. The chain employs TRBV7-2 and TRBJ2-2, with 10 bases lining up with TRBD2. V trimming: 1 base; J trimming: 3 bases; junction bases outside the gene matches: 5. The CDR3 totals 17 residues. CDR1 is SGHTA, CDR2 FQGNSA, per germline. CDR3 sequence: CASSLVWSGGDTGELFF. The CDR3 coding sequence is TGTGCCAGCAGCTTAGTATGGAGCGGGGGGGACACCGGGGAGCTGTTTTTT.

This clonotype has at least ten counts. This chain uses TRBV10-3 with TRBJ1-2, with D perhaps matching TRBD1 (5 bases). The germline V gene encodes CDR1 ENHRY and CDR2 SYGVKD. The CDR3 is 12 residues long. The V end lost 2 bases, the J end lost 5 bases, and 6 bases lay between the germline ends. Here the CDR3 reads CAISEGAYGYTF. DNA of the CDR3: TGTGCCATCAGTGAGGGGGCTTATGGCTACACCTTC.

A few counts support this clonotype. This chain links TRBV28 with TRBJ2-7; a weak D match, TRBD1 (5 bases). With 2 bases removed from V and 2 bases from J, the gap between germline ends came to 13 bases. Per germline, CDR1 MDHEN and CDR2 SYDVKM. The CDR3 is 15 residues long. CDR3 DNA sequence: TGTGCCAGCAGTTTAATCGGCAGGGTAACCTACGAGCAGTACTTC. Protein: CASSLIGRVTYEQYF.

V is TRBV2 and J is TRBJ2-7, with a weak D call TRBD2 (7 bases). With 11 bases removed from V and 3 bases from J, the gap between germline ends came to 23 bases. Germline CDR1 reads SNHLY; CDR2 reads FYNNEI. The CDR3 length is 15 residues. The CDR3 DNA reads as TGTGCCTTTAGAGGGGGGGCACAGCCTTACTACGAGCAGTACTTC. Amino acids: CAFRGGAQPYYEQYF. The full variable domain, with the rest looked up from reference TRBV2 and TRBJ2-7, is EPEVTQTPSHQVTQMGQEVILRCVPISNHLYFYWYRQILGQKVEFLVSFYNNEISEKSEIFDDQFSVERPDGSNFTLKIRSTKLEDSAMYFCAFRGGAQPYYEQYFGPGTRLTVT.

This clonotype was counted many times. This rearrangement joins TRBV20-1 to TRBJ2-7, with D perhaps assigned TRBD1 or TRBD2 (5 bases each). This CDR3 comprises 13 residues. Germline V CDR1 and CDR2: DFQATT, SNEGSKA (reference sequence). V was trimmed by 2 bases and J by 2 bases, leaving 10 bases between them. CDR3 protein: CSARPGPTYEQYF. In DNA form, the CDR3 reads TGCAGTGCTAGACCGGGACCTACCTACGAGCAGTACTTC.

The chain is built from TRBV12-3 or TRBV12-4 and TRBJ2-1; the D is unclear. The CDR3 loop spans 12 amino acids. V dropped 5 bases and J dropped 5 bases, with 7 bases sitting between them. The CDR3 coding sequence is TGTGCCAGCAGTCACACACACAATGAGCAGTTCTTC. It is translated as CASSHTHNEQFF.

V and J are TRBV25-1 and TRBJ1-6, with TRBD1 as a possible D gene (5 bases). V was cut by 6 bases and J by 8 bases, with 8 bases left in between. From germline, CDR1 is MGHDK and CDR2 SYGVNS. This CDR3 region has 12 residues. In nucleotides, the CDR3 is TGTGCCAGCAGGGGGCCAGATTCACCCCTCCACTTT. Protein sequence: CASRGPDSPLHF.

This clonotype was detected many times. This chain joins TRBV12-3 or TRBV12-4 and TRBJ2-1; 12 bases map to TRBD2. V lost 5 bases and J lost 6; bases outside the gene matches: 5. CDR3 length equals 15 residues. CDR3 DNA: TGTGCCAGCAGTACTAGCGGGAGGCTCGGCAATGAGCAGTTCTTC. As protein: CASSTSGRLGNEQFF.

This clonotype was seen more than once but under ten times. The chain uses TRBV28 and TRBJ2-7; D might be TRBD1 (6 bases). Between the trimmed V and J ends, which lost 10 bases and 2 bases, there was a span of 18 bases. CDR1 is MDHEN and CDR2 is SYDVKM in the germline V gene. CDR3 length equals 14 residues. CDR3: CANNITGRPYEQYF. CDR3 sequence (DNA): TGTGCCAACAACATAACAGGGAGACCCTACGAGCAGTACTTC. The variable domain in full, completed from reference TRBV28 and TRBJ2-7, reads DVKVTQSSRYLVKRTGEKVFLECVQDMDHENMFWYRQDPGLGLRLIYFSYDVKMKEKGDIPEGYSVSREKKERFSLILESASTNQTSMYLCANNITGRPYEQYFGPGTRLTVT.

Many counts were recorded for this clonotype. The chain carries TRBV6-6 and TRBJ2-1, with D possibly being TRBD2 (5 bases). The CDR3 has 17 residues. Germline V gene sequence: CDR1 MNHNY, CDR2 SVGAGI (reference sequence). V lost 7 bases, J lost 10 bases, and 29 bases lay in between. The CDR3 sequence is CASTHFGNQRQKQEQFF. In nucleotides, the CDR3 is TGTGCCAGCACTCATTTCGGGAATCAGAGGCAAAAACAAGAGCAGTTCTTC.

Regarding this clonotype: A read error may produce the germline difference seen at one junction end. The V call is TRBV4-1, the J call TRBJ2-5; the match to TRBD2 covers 14 bases. The DNA end is more similar to TRBJ2-7, so the J call may be wrong. The length of the CDR3 is 17 residues. CDR1 and CDR2 from the germline V gene are MGHRA and YSYEKL. CDR3 region: CAGSQPRLAGGRDEQYF. The CDR3 DNA follows: TGCGCCGGCAGTCAACCTAGACTAGCGGGAGGGCGGGACGAGCAGTACTTC.

The chain links TRBV20-1 to TRBJ2-7; TRBD2 aligns across 8 bases. V was pared by 6 bases and J by 2 bases, with 9 bases of the junction left unmatched. Germline CDR1 and CDR2: DFQATT and SNEGSKA (reference sequence). The CDR3 runs 14 residues. The CDR3 sequence: CSARAGAPTYEQYF. In nucleotides, the CDR3 is TGCAGTGCCCGAGCGGGGGCTCCAACCTACGAGCAGTACTTC.

The table lists this clonotype with a few counts. The chain carries TRBV3-1 and TRBJ2-1; no reliable D call. This CDR3 region has 18 residues. Germline V CDR1 and CDR2: LGHDT, YNNKEL (reference sequence). Trimming left V 0 bases short and J 7 bases short, with 22 bases between. CDR3: CASSQEGYHSWLQNEQFF. Here the CDR3 DNA reads TGTGCCAGCAGCCAAGAAGGATACCACTCATGGCTCCAAAATGAGCAGTTCTTC.

This clonotype came up a few times. This chain uses TRBV20-1 with TRBJ2-1, with 14 bases identical to TRBD2. The CDR3 extends over 14 amino acids. Germline V gene data show CDR1 as DFQATT and CDR2 as SNEGSKA (reference sequence). The junction had 5 bases not matched to a gene; V was cut back by 4 bases and J by 9 bases. CDR3 protein: CSAKTSGGAGEQFF. CDR3 sequence (DNA): TGCAGTGCTAAGACTAGCGGGGGGGCAGGTGAGCAGTTCTTC.

The genes are TRBV10-3 and TRBJ2-3, with D possibly being TRBD2 (6 bases). Germline-derived CDR1 and CDR2 are ENHRY and SYGVKD. Trimming took 3 bases from V and 1 from J, leaving 8 bases between them. This CDR3 is built from 14 residues. The CDR3 loop is CAISDSSGTDTQYF. The DNA of the CDR3 is TGTGCCATCAGTGACTCTAGCGGCACAGATACGCAGTATTTT.

The sample holds many counts of this clonotype. The V gene is TRBV20-1, the J gene TRBJ2-1, with 8 nucleotides matching TRBD2. The CDR3 consists of 12 residues. Germline CDR1 and CDR2: DFQATT and SNEGSKA (reference sequence). The CDR3 loop reads CSPSSGTFEQFF. The CDR3 DNA sequence: TGCAGCCCAAGTAGCGGGACCTTTGAGCAGTTCTTC.

The V call is TRBV12-3 or TRBV12-4, the J call TRBJ2-1; D might be TRBD2 (7 bases). This CDR3 comprises 14 residues. Trimming shortened V by 0 bases and J by 9 bases, and 12 bases separated the two germline ends. This CDR3 reads CASSLAGGRGEQFF. For the CDR3, the DNA is TGTGCCAGCAGTTTAGCCGGGGGGCGCGGTGAGCAGTTCTTC.

This chain uses TRBV4-2 with TRBJ1-5, with 7 bases identical to TRBD1. Germline V gives CDR1 LGHNA, CDR2 YNFKEQ. Trimming removed 1 base from V and 5 bases from J; junction bases left unmatched: 5. The CDR3 has 15 amino acids. CDR3 nucleotides: TGTGCCAGCAGCCAAGCTCAGGGGGGAGATCAGCCCCAGCATTTT. This codes for CASSQAQGGDQPQHF.

Note on this clonotype: Germline is not matched at one junction end, which may reflect a read error. CDR3 coding DNA: TGTGCCAGCAGCTCGGGACCATACAATGGGCAGTTCTTC. As protein: CASSSGPYNGQFF. The chain links TRBV7-2 to TRBJ2-1; the D gene could be TRBD1 or TRBD2 (5 bases each). CDR1 and CDR2 from the germline V gene are SGHTA and FQGNSA. CDR3 size: 13 residues.

The chain recombines TRBV4-1 with TRBJ2-1; 14 bases line up with TRBD2. Germline CDR1 MGHRA, CDR2 YSYEKL. The trim removed 1 base at V and 1 base at J, leaving 6 bases unmatched. CDR3 size: 19 residues. CDR3 in amino acids: CASSQAGLAGGPSYNEQFF. The CDR3 nucleotides are TGCGCCAGCAGCCAAGCCGGACTAGCGGGGGGCCCTTCCTACAATGAGCAGTTCTTC.

V gene TRBV6-5 combines with J gene TRBJ2-7; D possibly corresponds to TRBD1 (5 bases). Germline V lookup: CDR1 MNHEY, CDR2 SVGAGI. Trimming took 0 bases from V and 4 from J, leaving 13 bases between them. The CDR3 loop spans 15 amino acids. This CDR3 reads CASSYSVRRGYEQYF. CDR3 sequence (DNA): TGTGCCAGCAGTTACTCGGTCAGAAGGGGTTACGAGCAGTACTTC.

Here the CDR3 reads CASRSPTGENQPQHF. In DNA, the CDR3 is TGTGCCAGCAGGTCCCCGACAGGGGAAAATCAGCCCCAGCATTTT. The genes are TRBV28 and TRBJ1-5, with TRBD1 identical over 8 bases. The germline gives CDR1 MDHEN, CDR2 SYDVKM. CDR3 length: 15 residues. The ends lost 6 bases at V and 4 bases at J; junction bases unmatched: 8. Full variable domain (outside the CDR3, taken from reference TRBV28 and TRBJ1-5): DVKVTQSSRYLVKRTGEKVFLECVQDMDHENMFWYRQDPGLGLRLIYFSYDVKMKEKGDIPEGYSVSREKKERFSLILESASTNQTSMYLCASRSPTGENQPQHFGDGTRLSIL.

As regards this clonotype: A junction boundary mismatches the germline segment, possibly from a read error. The chain couples TRBV2 to TRBJ1-2; D is unclear. In germline, CDR1 is SNHLY, CDR2 FYNNEI. This CDR3 has 12 amino acids. For the CDR3, the DNA is TGTGCCGGCAGTGATGCCAACTATGGCTACACCTTC. This translates into CAGSDANYGYTF.